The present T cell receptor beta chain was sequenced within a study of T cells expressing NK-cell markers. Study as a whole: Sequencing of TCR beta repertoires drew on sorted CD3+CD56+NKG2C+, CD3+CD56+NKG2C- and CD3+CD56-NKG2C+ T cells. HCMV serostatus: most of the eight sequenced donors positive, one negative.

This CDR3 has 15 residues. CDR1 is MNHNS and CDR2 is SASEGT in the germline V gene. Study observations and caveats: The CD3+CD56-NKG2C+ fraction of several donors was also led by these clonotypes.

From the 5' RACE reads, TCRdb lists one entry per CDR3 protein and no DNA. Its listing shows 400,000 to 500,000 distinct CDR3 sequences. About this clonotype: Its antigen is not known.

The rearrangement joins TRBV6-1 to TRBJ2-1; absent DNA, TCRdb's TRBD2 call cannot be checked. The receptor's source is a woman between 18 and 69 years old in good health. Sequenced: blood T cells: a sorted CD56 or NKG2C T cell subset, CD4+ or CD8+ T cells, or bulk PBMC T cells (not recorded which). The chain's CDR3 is CASSARLAGGNEQFF.